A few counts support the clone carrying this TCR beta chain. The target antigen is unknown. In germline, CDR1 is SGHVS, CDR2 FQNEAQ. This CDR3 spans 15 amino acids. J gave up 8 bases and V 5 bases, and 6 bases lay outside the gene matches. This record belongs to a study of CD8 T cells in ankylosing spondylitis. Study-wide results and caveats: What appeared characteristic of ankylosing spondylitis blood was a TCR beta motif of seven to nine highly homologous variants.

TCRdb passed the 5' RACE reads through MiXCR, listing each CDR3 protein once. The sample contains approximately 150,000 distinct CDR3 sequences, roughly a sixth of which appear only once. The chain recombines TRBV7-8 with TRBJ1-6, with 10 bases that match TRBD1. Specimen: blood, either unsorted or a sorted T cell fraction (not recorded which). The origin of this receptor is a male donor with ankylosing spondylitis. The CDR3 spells CASSPPGTGDSPLHF. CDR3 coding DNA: TGTGCCAGCAGCCCACCCGGGACAGGGGATTCACCCCTCCACTTT.